This entry features one T cell receptor beta chain sequence. This clonotype was detected ten times or more. Which antigen it targets is not known. Base-call qualities are not available, and no considerably larger clone is one nucleotide away. The V end loses 0 bases and the J end loses 0 bases, and a stretch of 18 bases separates them. Counted from cysteine to phenylalanine, this CDR3 has 19 amino acids. Left in the record is the CDR3 DNA by itself, 57 bases read in frame from the first base. CDR1 and CDR2 were assigned from the germline V gene as LGHNA and YSLEER. This sample is drawn from a study of CD8 T cells in ankylosing spondylitis (dated by TCRdb to the late 2010s). Concerning the study at large: The study profiled T cell receptor beta repertoires in healthy donors and ankylosing spondylitis patients to find disease-linked TCR variants. In total, the full study cohort was made up of roughly 110 healthy donors and 25 or so ankylosing spondylitis patients. Peripheral blood samples were taken, and synovial fluid was additionally collected from ankylosing spondylitis patients.

Points the paper makes about the study in general: The disease-linked clones showed a CD8+ phenotype and occurred at relatively low frequencies in peripheral blood. Some of the motif variants had been reported before in the synovial fluid and blood of reactive arthritis patients, a finding that suggests common disease-initiation mechanisms. Blood from ankylosing spondylitis patients appeared to be characterized by a TCR beta motif composed of eight or nine highly homologous amino acid variants. According to the report, matched synovial fluid samples from ankylosing spondylitis patients were significantly enriched for the disease-linked clones.

TCRdb records Illumina HiSeq 2500 as the sequencer. TCR beta libraries were prepared by quantitative 5'-RACE with molecular barcodes. On the authors' methods: A new computational method, built on a probabilistic model of VDJ rearrangement, was used to identify disease-linked TCR variants. The public reads were reanalyzed by TCRdb: fastp trimming at Q25, MiXCR alignment, in-frame beta chains only. Each CDR3 protein appears once, grouped with its most common genes and DNA. TCRdb's processing, not the study's, gives the V and J calls here. The sample yields roughly 440,000 distinct CDR3 sequences; roughly 15% were counted once. The biggest ten clones account for over 1% of the sample.

The clonotype originates from a male donor with ankylosing spondylitis. The rearrangement combines TRBV4-3 with TRBJ2-1; TRBD2 could be the D gene, as 5 bases match. The sample consisted of blood, either unsorted or a sorted T cell fraction (not recorded which). The encoded CDR3 is CASSQERRVTPSSYNEQFF. In nucleotide form, the sequence is TGCGCCAGCAGCCAAGAGCGGCGGGTGACACCGAGCTCCTACAATGAGCAGTTCTTC.